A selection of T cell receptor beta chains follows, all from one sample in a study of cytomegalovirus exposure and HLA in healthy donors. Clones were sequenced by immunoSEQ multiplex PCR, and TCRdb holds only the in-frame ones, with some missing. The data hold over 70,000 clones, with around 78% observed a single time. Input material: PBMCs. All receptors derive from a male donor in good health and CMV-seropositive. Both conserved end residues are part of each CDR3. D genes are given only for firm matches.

CASSYSASGTDTQYF,TRBD2,TRBJ2-3,TRBV6-5
CASSGRTGTLEKLFF,TRBD1,TRBJ1-4,TRBV7-6
CASSVWSRTTTEAFF,.,TRBJ1-1,TRBV9
CASSPSGTSVYEQYF,TRBD2,TRBJ2-7,TRBV9
CASSPDRDQPQHF,TRBD1,TRBJ1-5,TRBV18
CASSLGTSDASTDTQYF,TRBD2,TRBJ2-3,TRBV7-3
CASSRGGSYNEQFF,TRBD2,TRBJ2-1,TRBV14
CASGSGLAPGEQYF,.,TRBJ2-7,TRBV6-5
CASSAGLAGGEQYF,TRBD2,.,TRBV9
CASSSPDSFVGGYTF,.,TRBJ1-2,TRBV28
CASSQGGPGKDTQYF,.,TRBJ2-3,TRBV4-2
CATSRPRTGRSYEQYF,TRBD1,TRBJ2-7,TRBV15
CASSPSVKEQYF,.,TRBJ2-7,TRBV28
CASSSLLAGGSYNEQFF,TRBD2,TRBJ2-1,TRBV5-1
CASRKRGPQETQYF,TRBD1,TRBJ2-5,TRBV7-9
CASSSTSGPYEQYF,TRBD2,TRBJ2-7,TRBV28
CASQQGGDQPQHF,TRBD1,TRBJ1-5,TRBV28
CASQTSGRSGDTQYF,TRBD2,TRBJ2-3,TRBV25-1
CASSLFPSSGRTADTQYF,TRBD2,TRBJ2-3,TRBV5-1
CASSHGQGRSGSPLHF,TRBD1,TRBJ1-6,TRBV4-1
CASSPGTSGDYEQYF,TRBD2,TRBJ2-7,TRBV27
CASSLPSVAYEQYF,.,TRBJ2-7,TRBV28
CASSAGHRSSNQPQHF,.,TRBJ1-5,TRBV9
CASCRGATDTEAFF,.,TRBJ1-1,TRBV2
CASSPGQASNTGELFF,TRBD1,TRBJ2-2,TRBV18
CASSPQRRQGIGGYNEQFF,TRBD1,TRBJ2-1,TRBV7-3
CASSLVQGSYEQYF,TRBD1,TRBJ2-7,TRBV5-1